These T cell receptor beta chains were read from a single sample in a study of radiation and T cells in renal cell carcinoma. Data came from immunoSEQ multiplex PCR; TCRdb stores just in-frame clones and leaves some out. The data contain roughly 82,000 clones, about 88% of them seen just once; the ten biggest clones take up nearly 6%. Sample: blood, taken from a patient whose treatment included radiotherapy and nephrectomy. The source is a woman in her 70s with renal cell carcinoma. CDR3s include the opening cysteine and the closing phenylalanine or tryptophan. The D gene is left open where the match is weak.

v_call: TRBV2; j_call: TRBJ2-3; d_call: TRBD2; cdr3_aa: CASSDPLAGGPDTQYF; cdr3_nt: TGTGCCAGCAGTGACCCACTCGCGGGGGGGCCCGATACGCAGTATTTT
v_call: TRBV7-2; j_call: TRBJ1-2; d_call: NA; cdr3_aa: CASSLHYGYTF; cdr3_nt: TGTGCCAGCAGCTTACACTATGGCTACACCTTC
v_call: TRBV7-6; j_call: TRBJ1-1; d_call: TRBD1; cdr3_aa: CASSLDGLQGMDTEAFF; cdr3_nt: TGTGCCAGCAGCTTAGACGGATTACAGGGGATGGATACTGAAGCTTTCTTT
v_call: TRBV7-2; j_call: TRBJ1-1; d_call: NA; cdr3_aa: CASSLLELATEAFF; cdr3_nt: TGTGCCAGCAGCCTTTTAGAGTTGGCCACTGAAGCTTTCTTT
v_call: TRBV4-1; j_call: TRBJ1-3; d_call: NA; cdr3_aa: CASSQLRSGNTIYF; cdr3_nt: TGCGCCAGCAGCCAGTTACGCTCTGGAAACACCATATATTTT
v_call: TRBV13; j_call: TRBJ1-6; d_call: NA; cdr3_aa: CASSRTAGTLHF; cdr3_nt: TGTGCCAGCAGCCGGACAGCCGGCACCCTCCACTTT
v_call: TRBV19; j_call: TRBJ2-2; d_call: NA; cdr3_aa: CASSIGGTGELFF; cdr3_nt: TGTGCCAGTAGTATTGGGGGTACCGGGGAGCTGTTTTTT
v_call: TRBV5-6; j_call: TRBJ2-7; d_call: TRBD1; cdr3_aa: CASWRAGGFEQYF; cdr3_nt: TGTGCCAGCTGGCGGGCAGGGGGTTTCGAGCAGTACTTC
v_call: TRBV7-2; j_call: TRBJ2-1; d_call: TRBD1; cdr3_aa: CASSPTGVNEQFF; cdr3_nt: TGTGCCAGCAGTCCAACAGGGGTTAATGAGCAGTTCTTC
v_call: TRBV7-6; j_call: TRBJ2-7; d_call: TRBD1; cdr3_aa: CASSQLPWTGGYEQYF; cdr3_nt: TGTGCCAGCAGCCAGCTCCCCTGGACAGGGGGCTACGAGCAGTACTTC
v_call: TRBV29-1; j_call: TRBJ2-5; d_call: NA; cdr3_aa: CSVGGETQYF; cdr3_nt: TGCAGCGTGGGCGGGGAGACCCAGTACTTC